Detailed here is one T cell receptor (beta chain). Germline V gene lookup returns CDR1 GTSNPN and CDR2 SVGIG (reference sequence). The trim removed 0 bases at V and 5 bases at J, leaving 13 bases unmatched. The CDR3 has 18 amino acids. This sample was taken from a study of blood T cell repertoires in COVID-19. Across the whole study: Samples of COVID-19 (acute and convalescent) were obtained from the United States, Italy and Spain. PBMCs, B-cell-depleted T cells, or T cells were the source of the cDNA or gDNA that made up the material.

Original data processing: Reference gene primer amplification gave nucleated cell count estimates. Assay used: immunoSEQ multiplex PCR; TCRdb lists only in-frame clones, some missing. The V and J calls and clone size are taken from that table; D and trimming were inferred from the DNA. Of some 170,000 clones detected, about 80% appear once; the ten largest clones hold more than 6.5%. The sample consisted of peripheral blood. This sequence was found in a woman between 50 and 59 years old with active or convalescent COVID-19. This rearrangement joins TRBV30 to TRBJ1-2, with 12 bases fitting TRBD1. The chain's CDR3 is CAWSVQRGQGAIGYGYTF. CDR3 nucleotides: TGTGCCTGGAGTGTACAGAGGGGACAGGGGGCAATCGGGTATGGCTACACCTTC. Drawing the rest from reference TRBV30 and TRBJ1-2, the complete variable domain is SQTIHQWPATLVQPVGSPLSLECTVEGTSNPNLYWYRQAAGRGLQLLFYSVGIGQISSEVPQNLSASRPQDRQFILSSKKLLLSDSGFYLCAWSVQRGQGAIGYGYTFGSGTRLTVV.